This T cell receptor beta chain was sequenced for a study of blood T cell repertoires in COVID-19. On the study more broadly: Some COVID-19 samples were acute and others convalescent; all came from the United States, Italy and Spain. T cells, B-cell-depleted T cells, or PBMCs provided the cDNA or gDNA that served as material.

Clones were sequenced by immunoSEQ multiplex PCR, and TCRdb holds only the in-frame ones, with some missing. The profile shows 120,000 to 150,000 clones, approximately 80% of them singletons. This CDR3 has 17 residues. Trimming cost V 5 bases and J 9 bases; bases outside gene matches: 19. Germline V gives CDR1 SGHTA, CDR2 FQGTGA. The V call is TRBV7-3, the J call TRBJ2-4, with 7 bases that match TRBD1. This receptor was taken from a human donor in a cohort sampled during active COVID-19. The sample consisted of peripheral blood. The CDR3 DNA reads TGTGCCAGCAGCCTATATGGGGTTGACAGGGTATCGAGCATTCAGTACTTC. This gives the protein CASSLYGVDRVSSIQYF.